Listed here are 22 T cell receptor beta chains from one sample, sequenced in a study of technical replicates of blood from a few donors. The data were produced by immunoSEQ multiplex PCR, yet TCRdb's version contains in-frame clones alone and is incomplete. The table has tens of thousands of clones, roughly 94% seen once. The sample taken for sequencing was PBMCs. The origin of the receptors is a human donor in good health. Some clones in this sample may be carry-over from other donors' samples.

This chain links TRBV13 with TRBJ2-2; 14 positions agree with TRBD2. CDR1 and CDR2 (germline): PRHDT, FYEKMQ (reference sequence). With 8 bases clipped from V and 9 bases from J, the junction kept 5 bases outside the gene matches. The CDR3 covers 14 residues. The CDR3 reads CASRLAGGPRELFF. The CDR3 bases are TGTGCCAGCCGACTAGCGGGGGGGCCCCGGGAGCTGTTTTTT.

The chain joins TRBV7-2 to TRBJ2-1; 8 positions match TRBD2. Trimming at V came to 5 bases and at J to 4 bases, leaving 7 bases not matched to a gene. The CDR3 loop spans 15 amino acids. Germline V gives CDR1 SGHTA, CDR2 FQGNSA. CDR3 in amino acids: CASSSRLAGYNEQFF. CDR3 sequence (DNA): TGTGCCAGCAGCAGTCGATTAGCGGGATACAATGAGCAGTTCTTC. The full variable domain, in which reference TRBV7-2 and TRBJ2-1 provide the parts outside the CDR3, is GAGVSQSPSNKVTEKGKDVELRCDPISGHTALYWYRQSLGQGLEFLIYFQGNSAPDKSGLPSDRFSAERTGGSVSTLTIQRTQQEDSAVYLCASSSRLAGYNEQFFGPGTRLTVL.

Written as DNA, the CDR3 is TGTGCCATCAGGAAGGGACAGGGGCTCTCCTACAATGAGCAGTTCTTC. Translating gives CAIRKGQGLSYNEQFF. The chain combines TRBV10-3 with TRBJ2-1, with 10 bases lining up with TRBD1. CDR1 is ENHRY, CDR2 SYGVKD, per germline. Unmatched junction bases numbered 5, after V lost 6 bases and J lost 0 bases. This CDR3 has 16 amino acids.

The V call is TRBV4-2, the J call TRBJ2-7, with 12 positions matching TRBD2. The CDR3 runs 15 residues. CDR1 and CDR2 (germline): LGHNA, YNFKEQ. The trim removed 3 bases at V and 4 bases at J, leaving 4 bases unmatched. Here the CDR3 reads CASSQLAGGVYEQYF. The CDR3 DNA sequence: TGTGCCAGCAGCCAGCTAGCGGGGGGGGTATACGAGCAGTACTTC.

The genes are TRBV18 and TRBJ2-7, with 9 bases aligning to TRBD1. Germline V lookup: CDR1 KGHSH, CDR2 LQKENI. Trimming took 3 bases from V and 5 from J; bases not matched to a gene: 14. This CDR3 region has 17 residues. The CDR3 loop is CASSPRDRVIMGDEQYF. The CDR3 DNA is TGTGCCAGCTCACCCCGGGACAGGGTTATTATGGGGGACGAGCAGTACTTC.

The chain is built from TRBV11-2 and TRBJ1-3; D gene unclear. Germline assignment: CDR1 SGHAT and CDR2 FQNNGV. Trimming shortened V by 0 bases and J by 0 bases, and 6 bases separated the two germline ends. CDR3 length: 15 amino acids. The CDR3 protein is CASSLDRASGNTIYF. DNA of the CDR3: TGTGCCAGCAGCTTAGATCGAGCCTCTGGAAACACCATATATTTT.

V and J are TRBV19 and TRBJ1-5; 8 nucleotides align to TRBD1. The germline gives CDR1 LNHDA, CDR2 SQIVND (reference sequence). The CDR3 extends over 14 amino acids. The V segment lost 4 bases and the J segment 6 bases; nucleotides outside the gene matches: 5. CDR3 loop: CASSSRQGLQPQHF. The CDR3 nucleotides are TGTGCCAGTAGTAGCAGACAGGGGCTTCAGCCCCAGCATTTT.

The rearrangement links TRBV6-6 to TRBJ2-5, with D possibly being TRBD2 (6 bases). The CDR3 extends over 15 amino acids. From germline, CDR1 is MNHNY and CDR2 SVGAGI (reference sequence). Trimming removed 6 bases at V and 4 bases at J, with 18 bases between. CDR3 sequence: CASSPLWGVGETQYF. The CDR3 bases are TGTGCCAGCAGCCCCTTATGGGGGGTTGGAGAGACCCAGTACTTC.

This chain connects TRBV7-8 to TRBJ2-1; D call uncertain. V shed 0 bases and J shed 7 bases, with 7 bases lying between them. The CDR3 has 13 amino acids. Germline V gene data show CDR1 as SGHVS and CDR2 as FQNEAQ. The CDR3 is CASSLAVLNEQFF. Here the CDR3 DNA reads TGTGCCAGCAGCTTAGCGGTACTTAATGAGCAGTTCTTC.

This chain links TRBV4-1 with TRBJ1-5, with 10 positions matching TRBD1. From germline, CDR1 is MGHRA and CDR2 YSYEKL. The CDR3 totals 18 residues. V gave up 0 bases and J gave up 1 base; unmatched junction bases: 6. The CDR3 DNA is TGCGCCAGCAGCCAAGAATGGACAGGGGGTTTGAGCAATCAGCCCCAGCATTTT. Residues: CASSQEWTGGLSNQPQHF.

This clone was counted once. The rearrangement links TRBV6-6 to TRBJ1-5; no firm D call. The CDR3 spans 13 residues. The ends were cut back, 4 bases at V and 3 bases at J, with 7 bases in the middle. Germline loops: CDR1 MNHNY, CDR2 SVGAGI (reference sequence). The chain's CDR3 is CASSSAYNQPQHF. CDR3 DNA sequence: TGTGCCAGCAGTTCTGCCTACAATCAGCCCCAGCATTTT.

The chain links TRBV19 to TRBJ1-2; D possibly corresponds to TRBD1 (5 bases). The CDR3 covers 13 residues. The germline V gene encodes CDR1 LNHDA and CDR2 SQIVND (reference sequence). The ends were cut back, 2 bases at V and 4 bases at J, with 8 bases in the middle. The CDR3 protein is CASSIRGGYGYTF. The CDR3 nucleotides read TGTGCCAGTAGTATAAGGGGAGGCTATGGCTACACCTTC. Full variable domain (rest looked up from reference TRBV19 and TRBJ1-2): DGGITQSPKYLFRKEGQNVTLSCEQNLNHDAMYWYRQDPGQGLRLIYYSQIVNDFQKGDIAEGYSVSREKKESFPLTVTSAQKNPTAFYLCASSIRGGYGYTFGSGTRLTVV.

The V call is TRBV2, the J call TRBJ1-1; a weak D match, TRBD1 (5 bases). V lost 2 bases, J lost 0 bases, and 10 bases lay in between. CDR3 length equals 15 residues. Germline CDR1 is SNHLY and CDR2 is FYNNEI. DNA of the CDR3: TGTGCCAGCAGTGAAAGACGGACACTGAACACTGAAGCTTTCTTT. Its protein product is CASSERRTLNTEAFF.

This rearrangement joins TRBV5-6 to TRBJ1-5; D may be TRBD1 (5 bases). With 4 bases removed from V and 5 bases from J, the gap between germline ends came to 7 bases. Germline V gives CDR1 SGHDT, CDR2 YYEEEE. The CDR3 sequence is 12 residues long. The CDR3 coding sequence is TGTGCCAGCAGCCAACAGGATCAGCCCCAGCATTTT. It yields the protein CASSQQDQPQHF.

V gene TRBV9 combines with J gene TRBJ2-7; TRBD2 aligns across 9 bases. V gave up 4 bases and J gave up 0 bases; unmatched junction bases: 5. This CDR3 comprises 15 residues. Germline values: CDR1 SGDLS, CDR2 YYNGEE. CDR3 sequence reads: CASSPSGALSYEQYF. CDR3 DNA sequence: TGTGCCAGCAGCCCTAGCGGGGCCCTCTCCTACGAGCAGTACTTC. The whole variable domain, filled in from reference TRBV9 and TRBJ2-7, reads DSGVTQTPKHLITATGQRVTLRCSPRSGDLSVYWYQQSLDQGLQFLIQYYNGEERAKGNILERFSAQQFPDLHSELNLSSLELGDSALYFCASSPSGALSYEQYFGPGTRLTVT.

CDR3 DNA sequence: TGCGCCAGCAGCTTGGGTGACAGACTCTATGGCTACACCTTC. Amino acid sequence: CASSLGDRLYGYTF. The chain joins TRBV5-1 to TRBJ1-2; the D gene is possibly TRBD1 (5 bases). There are 14 residues in the CDR3. Germline CDR1 SGHRS, CDR2 YFSETQ. V was cut by 0 bases and J by 4 bases, with 10 bases left in between.

V is TRBV6-1 and J is TRBJ1-3; tentative D call: TRBD1 (5 bases). Germline V gene sequence: CDR1 MNHNS, CDR2 SASEGT. V was shortened by 2 bases and J by 0 bases, with 17 bases between the two germline ends. This CDR3 is 18 amino acids long. The CDR3 is CASSEWGQEIISGNTIYF. CDR3 nucleotides: TGTGCCAGCAGTGAATGGGGCCAAGAAATTATCTCTGGAAACACCATATATTTT.

V and J are TRBV7-2 and TRBJ2-7, with 8 positions matching TRBD1. The CDR3 contains 14 residues. V was clipped by 4 bases and J by 0 bases; unmatched bases: 2. Germline V gene data show CDR1 as SGHTA and CDR2 as FQGNSA. The DNA for the CDR3 is TGTGCCAGCAGCTCCGACAGGGGCTCCTACGAGCAGTACTTC. This encodes CASSSDRGSYEQYF.

This chain links TRBV7-3 with TRBJ2-3; D not resolved. CDR1 SGHTA and CDR2 FQGTGA come from the germline V gene. V was cut by 3 bases and J by 0 bases, with 10 bases left in between. The CDR3 extends over 15 amino acids. The CDR3, as DNA: TGTGCCAGCAGCTTCGGCGGAGCTAGCACAGATACGCAGTATTTT. Its protein product is CASSFGGASTDTQYF.

This rearrangement joins TRBV6-6 to TRBJ2-7; TRBD2 is a possible D gene (6 bases). Trimming shortened V by 0 bases and J by 3 bases, and 15 bases separated the two germline ends. The CDR3 length is 16 residues. The germline V gene encodes CDR1 MNHNY and CDR2 SVGAGI (reference sequence). The CDR3 region is CASSYSPRGADYEQYF. DNA for the CDR3: TGTGCCAGCAGTTACTCCCCGCGCGGGGCGGACTACGAGCAGTACTTC.

This chain uses TRBV7-9 with TRBJ2-2; tentatively, D is TRBD1 (6 bases). The CDR3 is 15 amino acids. CDR1 and CDR2 (germline): SEHNR, FQNEAQ (reference sequence). V was pared by 3 bases and J by 7 bases, with 15 bases between. CDR3 in DNA: TGTGCCAGCAGCTTCTTGGAAGGGGGAGTCGGGGAGCTGTTTTTT. Its translation is CASSFLEGGVGELFF.

The rearrangement joins TRBV5-6 to TRBJ1-2; weak D call: TRBD1 (5 bases). The germline CDR1 and CDR2 sequences are SGHDT and YYEEEE. V was trimmed by 2 bases and J by 1 base, leaving 15 bases between them. The CDR3 covers 16 residues. This CDR3 reads CASSFGGLRFNYGYTF. In DNA form, the CDR3 reads TGTGCCAGCAGCTTTGGGGGGTTAAGGTTTAACTATGGCTACACCTTC.